The T cell receptor (beta chain) under discussion was sequenced for a study of blood T cell repertoires in COVID-19. Across the whole study: The United States, Italy and Spain were the sources of the acute and convalescent COVID-19 samples. In each case, the material was cDNA or gDNA derived from T cells, B-cell-depleted T cells, or PBMCs.

V dropped 1 base and J dropped 4 bases, with 11 bases sitting between them. Germline V gives CDR1 GTSNPN, CDR2 SVGIG (reference sequence). The CDR3 sequence is 15 residues long. Authors' analysis steps: Amplifying reference gene primers gave estimates of nucleated cell counts. Clones were read by immunoSEQ multiplex PCR, and TCRdb kept only the in-frame ones, dropping some. V and J calls and clone size follow that table, whereas D and trimming were derived from the DNA. The sample contains 380,000 or so clones, about 88% of which appear only once. Sequencing was performed on peripheral blood. The V gene is TRBV30, the J gene TRBJ1-6, with D tentatively TRBD1 (5 bases). The receptor's source is a woman aged 60-75 years with COVID-19, enrolled during active disease. CDR3 region: CAWSGRGWYNSPLHF. In nucleotides, the CDR3 is TGTGCCTGGAGTGGGAGGGGCTGGTATAATTCACCCCTCCACTTT.